The 7 T cell receptor beta chains reported below all come from one sample, sequenced in a study of shared clonotypes between healthy human individuals. The protocol was immunoSEQ multiplex PCR, while the TCRdb copy is restricted to in-frame clones and leaves out a portion. In the table there are more than 400,000 clones, 90% to 96% of which are singletons. Material for sequencing was naive CD4+ T cells sorted from blood. The sample's subset: CD45RA+ positively selected. These TCRs come from a woman under 40 in good health.

This chain connects TRBV29-1 to TRBJ2-5; tentatively, D is TRBD1 (5 bases). V lost 0 bases and J 4 bases, leaving 9 bases between the germline ends. The CDR3 spans 13 residues. The V gene's germline CDR1 is SQVTM and CDR2 ANQGSEA. The CDR3 coding sequence is TGCAGCGTTGAAGAGTGGGGCGGAGAGACCCAGTACTTC. It encodes CSVEEWGGETQYF. The full variable domain, completed using reference TRBV29-1 and TRBJ2-5, is SAVISQKPSRDICQRGTSLTIQCQVDSQVTMMFWYRQQPGQSLTLIATANQGSEATYESGFVIDKFPISRPNLTFSTLTVSNMSPEDSSIYLCSVEEWGGETQYFGPGTRLLVL.

This chain joins TRBV7-9 and TRBJ1-2; 9 bases fit TRBD1. The V and J ends lost 5 bases and 4 bases, in that order; junction bases with no gene match: 8. The CDR3 has 15 amino acids. CDR1 is SEHNR and CDR2 is FQNEAQ in the germline V gene (reference sequence). Written as DNA, the CDR3 is TGTGCCAGCAGCATACTCACAGGGGGCAGCTATGGCTACACCTTC. Its protein is CASSILTGGSYGYTF.

The chain recombines TRBV15 with TRBJ2-1, with 7 bases lining up with TRBD2. The CDR3 spans 14 residues. Looked up from germline, CDR1 is LNHNV and CDR2 is YYDKDF (reference sequence). With 5 bases clipped from V and 8 bases from J, the junction kept 9 bases outside the gene matches. In DNA, the CDR3 is TGTGCCACCAGCCTGGGGGGGATTGGGGATGAGCAGTTCTTC. Translated, it gives CATSLGGIGDEQFF.

Only a few counts were recorded for this clone. The J gene is TRBJ1-1, the V gene TRBV30; no definite D call. The V end was cut by 2 bases, the J end by 1 base, with 8 bases between. Germline assignment: CDR1 GTSNPN and CDR2 SVGIG (reference sequence). CDR3 length equals 13 residues. CDR3 in DNA: TGTGCCTGGAGTAAAGAAGCGAACACTGAAGCTTTCTTT. Its translation: CAWSKEANTEAFF.

The genes are TRBV5-5 and TRBJ2-2; unclear D gene. The CDR3 extends over 14 amino acids. V was pared by 1 base and J by 10 bases, with 14 bases between. CDR1 SGHKS and CDR2 YYEKEE come from the germline V gene (reference sequence). CDR3 sequence: CASSLQPTPAELFF. The CDR3 DNA reads TGTGCCAGCAGCTTGCAGCCAACACCGGCGGAGCTGTTTTTT.

The rearrangement links TRBV5-4 to TRBJ2-2, with TRBD2 identical over 9 bases. Germline-derived CDR1 and CDR2 are SGHNT and YYREEE (reference sequence). V lost 0 bases, J lost 6 bases, and 3 bases stayed unmatched. The CDR3 is 15 amino acids. CDR3: CASSLASGNSGELFF. CDR3 DNA sequence: TGTGCCAGCAGCTTGGCTAGCGGGAATTCCGGGGAGCTGTTTTTT.

The chain couples TRBV10-3 to TRBJ2-5, with TRBD2 matching 13 bases. The V gene's germline CDR1 is ENHRY and CDR2 SYGVKD. The V gene end was trimmed by 0 bases and the J gene end by 0 bases; junction bases not matched to a gene: 4. The CDR3 is made up of 18 amino acids. The CDR3 sequence is CAISESGGLAGNQETQYF. In DNA, the CDR3 is TGTGCCATCAGTGAGTCTGGGGGACTAGCGGGGAACCAAGAGACCCAGTACTTC.